One sample yielded the 16 T cell receptor beta chains listed below, sequenced in a study of blood T cell repertoires in COVID-19. Here immunoSEQ multiplex PCR was the method, and the copy in TCRdb shows in-frame clones only, minus some. The repertoire holds 150,000 to 200,000 clones, approximately 80% seen once, with roughly 9.2% in the top ten. The sample comprised peripheral blood. These receptors were collected from a woman older than 75 with active or convalescent COVID-19.

The CDR3 sequence is CASSVEQGGYGYTF. The CDR3 DNA is TGTGCCAGCAGCGTAGAACAGGGCGGTTATGGCTACACCTTC. This chain uses TRBV9 with TRBJ1-2, with D possibly matching TRBD1 (6 bases). CDR1 is SGDLS, CDR2 YYNGEE, per germline. CDR3 length: 14 residues. V was trimmed by 0 bases and J by 5 bases, leaving 11 bases between them.

The V gene is TRBV3-1 (or the pseudogene TRBV3-2), the J gene TRBJ1-1; TRBD1 is a possible D gene (5 bases). Germline values: CDR1 LGHDT, CDR2 YNNKEL (reference sequence). With 5 bases removed from V and 5 bases from J, the gap between germline ends came to 12 bases. The CDR3 extends over 13 amino acids. CDR3 residues: CASSNQGRTEAFF. CDR3 DNA: TGTGCCAGCAGCAATCAGGGTAGAACTGAAGCTTTCTTT.

This clone was found once. The chain couples TRBV7-2 to TRBJ1-4; D remains unclear. V was clipped by 1 base and J by 6 bases, with 15 bases between them. The CDR3 spans 16 residues. Germline values: CDR1 SGHTA, CDR2 FQGNSA. CDR3 protein: CASSLVAAGVDEKLFF. CDR3 nucleotide sequence: TGTGCCAGCAGCTTAGTGGCAGCAGGTGTAGATGAAAAACTGTTTTTT.

The chain couples TRBV7-6 to TRBJ2-2; 9 bases line up with TRBD1. With 4 bases clipped from V and 1 base from J, the junction kept 4 bases outside the gene matches. The CDR3 length is 16 residues. CDR1 and CDR2 from the germline V gene are SGHVS and FNYEAQ. CDR3 residues: CASSSGTGLNTGELFF. For the CDR3, the DNA is TGTGCCAGCAGCTCGGGGACAGGGTTGAACACCGGGGAGCTGTTTTTT.

This clone was seen a handful of times. The rearrangement uses TRBV6-5 and TRBJ1-1; possibly TRBD1 for D (5 bases). Germline CDR1 and CDR2: MNHEY and SVGAGI. The V end lost 4 bases, the J end lost 5 bases, and 14 bases lay between the germline ends. There are 14 residues in the CDR3. As DNA, the CDR3 is TGTGCCAGCAGTTTATTAGACAGCAGTACTGAAGCTTTCTTT. This gives the protein CASSLLDSSTEAFF.

The chain is built from TRBV6-2 or TRBV6-3 and TRBJ2-3, with TRBD2 matching 15 bases. This CDR3 has 19 amino acids. Germline V gene data show CDR1 as MNHEY and CDR2 as SVGEGT. The V segment lost 6 bases and the J segment 0 bases; nucleotides outside the gene matches: 10. This CDR3 reads CASSPGTSGGRSSTDTQYF. Written as DNA, the CDR3 is TGTGCCAGCAGCCCCGGGACTAGCGGGGGGCGGTCTAGCACAGATACGCAGTATTTT.

This clone has a single count. The chain carries TRBV11-3 and TRBJ2-1; 9 nucleotides agree with TRBD1. Germline V CDR1 and CDR2: SGHNT, YENEEA. CDR3 length: 15 residues. J lost 6 bases, V lost 5 bases, and 8 bases had no gene match. This CDR3 is CASSPRTGEPNEQFF. The CDR3 DNA sequence: TGTGCCAGCAGCCCCCGGACAGGGGAACCCAATGAGCAGTTCTTC.

DNA for the CDR3: TGTGCCAGCAGCATCACGGAGCGGGGTATTGATGAAAAACTGTTTTTT. Translated: CASSITERGIDEKLFF. The V and J genes are TRBV5-6 and TRBJ1-4; D remains unclear. The CDR3 spans 16 residues. Germline V gives CDR1 SGHDT, CDR2 YYEEEE. The V and J ends lost 4 bases and 6 bases respectively, with 19 bases between them.

V and J are TRBV11-3 and TRBJ2-3, with TRBD2 matching over 7 bases. This CDR3 comprises 15 residues. Germline V gene sequence: CDR1 SGHNT, CDR2 YENEEA. Trimming cost V 1 base and J 0 bases; bases outside gene matches: 1. Written as DNA, the CDR3 is TGTGCCAGCAGCTTAGGGGGGGGAAGCACAGATACGCAGTATTTT. Translation: CASSLGGGSTDTQYF.

The rearrangement joins TRBV11-2 to TRBJ1-4; 8 positions agree with TRBD1. The germline V gene encodes CDR1 SGHAT and CDR2 FQNNGV. This CDR3 has 15 residues. V shed 1 base, J shed 7 bases, and the junction held 5 bases outside the gene matches. CDR3: CASSLAGQGAEKLFF. The CDR3 nucleotides read TGTGCCAGCAGCTTAGCAGGACAGGGAGCTGAAAAACTGTTTTTT. Full variable domain (remainder filled in from reference TRBV11-2 and TRBJ1-4): EAGVAQSPRYKIIEKRQSVAFWCNPISGHATLYWYQQILGQGPKLLIQFQNNGVVDDSQLPKDRFSAERLKGVDSTLKIQPAKLEDSAVYLCASSLAGQGAEKLFFGSGTQLSVL.

The rearrangement links TRBV4-1 to TRBJ2-5, with TRBD2 identical over 16 bases. V was clipped by 3 bases and J by 4 bases; unmatched bases: 8. The CDR3 totals 18 residues. From germline, CDR1 is MGHRA and CDR2 YSYEKL. The CDR3: CASSQGTSGGALLETQYF. Here the CDR3 DNA reads TGCGCCAGCAGCCAGGGGACTAGCGGGGGGGCCCTGCTAGAGACCCAGTACTTC.

V gene TRBV7-9 combines with J gene TRBJ1-5, with 8 bases that match TRBD1. The CDR3 length is 14 residues. V dropped 4 bases and J dropped 9; count of bases not matched to a gene: 8. The germline V gene has CDR1 SEHNR and CDR2 FQNEAQ (reference sequence). CDR3 coding DNA: TGTGCCAGCAGCTCTGGGACAGGCCGTAGGCCCCAGCATTTT. Translated: CASSSGTGRRPQHF.

The rearrangement links TRBV10-3 to TRBJ1-5; 10 bases align to TRBD1. J gave up 2 bases and V 10 bases, and 8 bases lay outside the gene matches. The CDR3 length is 15 residues. Germline V gene data show CDR1 as ENHRY and CDR2 as SYGVKD. CDR3 DNA: TGTGCCACCCAAGGACAGGGGGGAGGCAATCAGCCCCAGCATTTT. This gives the protein CATQGQGGGNQPQHF.

The rearrangement links TRBV6-5 to TRBJ1-6, with D unclear. This CDR3 is 15 amino acids long. CDR1 is MNHEY and CDR2 is SVGAGI in the germline V gene. V was cut by 2 bases and J by 5 bases, with 10 bases left in between. The CDR3 region is CASSYRGLNNSPLHF. The CDR3 region has the DNA TGTGCCAGCAGTTACAGAGGGTTGAATAATTCACCCCTCCACTTT.

The chain combines TRBV12-3 or TRBV12-4 with TRBJ2-7; D may be TRBD1 (5 bases). V was cut by 4 bases and J by 2 bases, with 9 bases left in between. The CDR3 extends over 13 amino acids. The CDR3 DNA follows: TGTGCCAGCAGTTGGCGCAGGGCCTACGAGCAGTACTTC. Protein sequence: CASSWRRAYEQYF.

V and J are TRBV13 and TRBJ2-2; 8 nucleotides align to TRBD1. J lost 2 bases, V lost 3 bases, and 2 bases had no gene match. The CDR3 spans 15 residues. Per germline, CDR1 PRHDT and CDR2 FYEKMQ (reference sequence). The CDR3 sequence is CASSLTGVNTGELFF. The CDR3 DNA sequence: TGTGCCAGCAGCTTGACAGGGGTAAACACCGGGGAGCTGTTTTTT.